This T cell receptor beta chain was retrieved from a study of PD-L1 blockade in urothelial cancer. Background on the study: Blood underwent analysis 3 weeks (second dose) and 6 weeks after treatment began.

Specified time point: peripheral blood 6 weeks after treatment start. Here immunoSEQ multiplex PCR was the method, and the copy in TCRdb shows in-frame clones only, minus some. The sample carries about 45,000 clones, roughly 78% recorded once. The sequence derives from a man between 60 and 75 years old with urothelial cancer. Sample: PBMCs, taken around atezolizumab (anti-PD-L1) treatment.

CDR3 in amino acids: CASSQEAGATDTQYF. CDR3 nucleotide sequence: TGCGCCAGCAGCCAAGAGGCAGGGGCCACAGATACGCAGTATTTT. The chain carries TRBV4-3 and TRBJ2-3; D is perhaps TRBD1 (6 bases). Germline-derived CDR1 and CDR2 are LGHNA and YSLEER. The CDR3 has 15 residues. V lost 0 bases and J 2 bases, leaving 9 bases between the germline ends.